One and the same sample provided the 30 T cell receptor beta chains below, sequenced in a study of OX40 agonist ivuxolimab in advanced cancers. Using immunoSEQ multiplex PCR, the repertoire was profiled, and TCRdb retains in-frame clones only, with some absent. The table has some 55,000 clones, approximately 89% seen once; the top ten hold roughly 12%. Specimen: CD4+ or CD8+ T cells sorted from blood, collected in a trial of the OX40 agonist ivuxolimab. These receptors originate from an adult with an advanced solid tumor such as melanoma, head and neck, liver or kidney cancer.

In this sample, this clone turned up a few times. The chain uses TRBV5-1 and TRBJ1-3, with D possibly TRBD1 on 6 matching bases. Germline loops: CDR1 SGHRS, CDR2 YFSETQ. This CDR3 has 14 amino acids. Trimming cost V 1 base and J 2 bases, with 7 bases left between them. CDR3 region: CASSLTGTGNTIYF. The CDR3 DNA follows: TGCGCCAGCAGCTTGACAGGGACTGGAAACACCATATATTTT.

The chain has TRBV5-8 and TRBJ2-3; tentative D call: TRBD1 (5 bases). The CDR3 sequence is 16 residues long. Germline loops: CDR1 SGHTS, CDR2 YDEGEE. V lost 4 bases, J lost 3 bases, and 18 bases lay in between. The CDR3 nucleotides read TGTGCCAGCAGCCCAGCTCTATGGGGCACTACAGATACGCAGTATTTT. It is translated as CASSPALWGTTDTQYF. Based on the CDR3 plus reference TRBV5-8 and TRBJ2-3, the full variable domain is EAGVTQSPTHLIKTRGQQATLRCSPISGHTSVYWYQQALGLGLQFLLWYDEGEERNRGNFPPRFSGRQFPNYSSELNVNALELEDSALYLCASSPALWGTTDTQYFGPGTRLTVL.

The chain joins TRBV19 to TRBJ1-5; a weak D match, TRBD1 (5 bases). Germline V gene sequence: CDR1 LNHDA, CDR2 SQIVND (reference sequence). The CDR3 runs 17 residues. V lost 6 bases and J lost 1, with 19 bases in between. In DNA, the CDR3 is TGTGCCAGTAGATTCCTTTCGGGGGGATCGAGCAATCAGCCCCAGCATTTT. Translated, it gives CASRFLSGGSSNQPQHF.

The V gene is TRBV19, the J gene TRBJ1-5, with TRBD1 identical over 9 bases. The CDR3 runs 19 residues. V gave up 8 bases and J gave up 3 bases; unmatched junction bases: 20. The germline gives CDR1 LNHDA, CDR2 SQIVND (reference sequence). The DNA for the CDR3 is TGTGCCAGTCCTAGGGCGGACAGGGGTTTTTGTTGTGACAATCAGCCCCAGCATTTT. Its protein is CASPRADRGFCCDNQPQHF.

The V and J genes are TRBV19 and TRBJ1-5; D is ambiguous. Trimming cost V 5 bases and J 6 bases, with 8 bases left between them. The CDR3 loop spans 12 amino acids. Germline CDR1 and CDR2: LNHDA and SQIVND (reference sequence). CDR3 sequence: CASSFRLQPQHF. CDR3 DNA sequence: TGTGCCAGTAGTTTCCGACTTCAGCCCCAGCATTTT.

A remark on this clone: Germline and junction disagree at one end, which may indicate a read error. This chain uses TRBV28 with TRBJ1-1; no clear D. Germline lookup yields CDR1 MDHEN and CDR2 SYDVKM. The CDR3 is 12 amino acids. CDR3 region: CASSPGGLLGIF. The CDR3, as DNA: TGTGCCAGCAGTCCTGGTGGTCTCCTAGGCATCTTT.

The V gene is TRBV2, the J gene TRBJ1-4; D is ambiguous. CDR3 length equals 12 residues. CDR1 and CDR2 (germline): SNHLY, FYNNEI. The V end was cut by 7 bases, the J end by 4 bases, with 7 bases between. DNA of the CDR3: TGTGCCAGCAACAGAGATAATGAAAAACTGTTTTTT. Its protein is CASNRDNEKLFF.

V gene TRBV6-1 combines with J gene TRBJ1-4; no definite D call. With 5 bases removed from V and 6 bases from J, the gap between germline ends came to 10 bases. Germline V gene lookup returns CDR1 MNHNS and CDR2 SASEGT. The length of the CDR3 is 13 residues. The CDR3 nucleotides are TGTGCCAGCAGTCGCGAAAGGGATGAAAAACTGTTTTTT. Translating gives CASSRERDEKLFF.

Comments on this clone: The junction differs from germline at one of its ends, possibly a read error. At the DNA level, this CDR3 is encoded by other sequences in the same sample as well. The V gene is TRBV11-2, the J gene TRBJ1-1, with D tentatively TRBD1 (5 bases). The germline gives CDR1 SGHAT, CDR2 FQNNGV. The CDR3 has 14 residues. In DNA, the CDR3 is TGTGCTAGCAGCTTACCGCGACAGACTAGCGAAGCTTTCTTT. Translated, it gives CASSLPRQTSEAFF. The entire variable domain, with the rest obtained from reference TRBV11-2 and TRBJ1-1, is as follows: EAGVAQSPRYKIIEKRQSVAFWCNPISGHATLYWYQQILGQGPKLLIQFQNNGVVDDSQLPKDRFSAERLKGVDSTLKIQPAKLEDSAVYLCASSLPRQTSEAFFGQGTRLTVV.

CDR3 residues: CASSLRGPSSGANVLTF. CDR3 DNA: TGTGCCAGCAGCTTAAGGGGGCCGAGCTCTGGGGCCAACGTCCTGACTTTC. The J gene is TRBJ2-6, the V gene TRBV7-6, with 7 bases aligning to TRBD1. The CDR3 is 17 residues long. After removal of 2 bases from V and 0 bases from J, the junction contained 4 bases not matched to a gene. CDR1 and CDR2 (germline): SGHVS, FNYEAQ.

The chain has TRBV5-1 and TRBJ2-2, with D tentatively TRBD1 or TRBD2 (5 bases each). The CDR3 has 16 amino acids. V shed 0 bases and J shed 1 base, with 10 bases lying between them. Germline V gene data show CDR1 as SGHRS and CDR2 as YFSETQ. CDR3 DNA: TGCGCCAGCAGCTTGGCGCGTGGGGGGAACACCGGGGAGCTGTTTTTT. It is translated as CASSLARGGNTGELFF.

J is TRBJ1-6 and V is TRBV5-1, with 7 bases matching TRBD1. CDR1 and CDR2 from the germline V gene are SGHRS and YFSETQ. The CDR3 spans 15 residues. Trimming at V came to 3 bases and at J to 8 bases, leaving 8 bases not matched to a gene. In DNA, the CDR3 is TGCGCCAGCAGCTCTGGACAGGCGTCCTATTCACCCCTCCACTTT. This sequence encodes CASSSGQASYSPLHF.

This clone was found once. CDR3 bases: TGTGCCAGTAGTACTTCCCAGGCAGGTCCTTACGAGCAGTACTTC. Protein: CASSTSQAGPYEQYF. J is TRBJ2-7 and V is TRBV19, with D unresolved. The ends were cut back, 4 bases at V and 4 bases at J, with 17 bases in the middle. CDR1 LNHDA and CDR2 SQIVND come from the germline V gene (reference sequence). The CDR3 length is 15 residues.

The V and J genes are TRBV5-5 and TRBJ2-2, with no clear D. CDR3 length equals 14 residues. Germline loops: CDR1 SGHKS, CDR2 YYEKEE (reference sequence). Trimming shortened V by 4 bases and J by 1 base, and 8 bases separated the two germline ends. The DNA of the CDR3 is TGTGCCAGCAGCCTGGACGGGAACACCGGGGAGCTGTTTTTT. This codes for CASSLDGNTGELFF.

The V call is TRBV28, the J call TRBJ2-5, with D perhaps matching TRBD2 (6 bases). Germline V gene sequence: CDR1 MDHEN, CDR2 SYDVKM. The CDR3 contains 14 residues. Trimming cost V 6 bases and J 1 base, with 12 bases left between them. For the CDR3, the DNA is TGTGCCAGCAGGCGGGGCAGGGCCCAAGAGACCCAGTACTTC. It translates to CASRRGRAQETQYF.

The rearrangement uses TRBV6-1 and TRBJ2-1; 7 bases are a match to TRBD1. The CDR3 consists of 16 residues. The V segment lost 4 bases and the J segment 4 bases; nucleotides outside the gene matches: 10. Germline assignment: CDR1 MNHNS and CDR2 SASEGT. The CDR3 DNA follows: TGTGCCAGCAGTGCCGAGGGACAGCGCTTATACAATGAGCAGTTCTTC. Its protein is CASSAEGQRLYNEQFF.

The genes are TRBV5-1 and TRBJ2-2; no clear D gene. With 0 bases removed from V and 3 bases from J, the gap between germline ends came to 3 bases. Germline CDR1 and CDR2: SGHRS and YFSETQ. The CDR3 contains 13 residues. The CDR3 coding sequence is TGCGCCAGCAGCTTGGCATACACCGGGGAGCTGTTTTTT. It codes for CASSLAYTGELFF.

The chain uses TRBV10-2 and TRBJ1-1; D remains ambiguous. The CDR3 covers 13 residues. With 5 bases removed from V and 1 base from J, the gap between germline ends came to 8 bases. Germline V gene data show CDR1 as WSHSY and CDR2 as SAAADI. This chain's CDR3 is CASSNGRNTEAFF. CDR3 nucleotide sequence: TGCGCCAGCAGTAACGGGAGGAACACTGAAGCTTTCTTT.

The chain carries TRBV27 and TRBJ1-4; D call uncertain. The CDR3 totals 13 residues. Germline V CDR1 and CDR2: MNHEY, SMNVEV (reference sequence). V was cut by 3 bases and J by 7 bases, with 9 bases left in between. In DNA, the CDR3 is TGTGCCAGCAGTTTGAGCCTGAGTGAAAAACTGTTTTTT. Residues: CASSLSLSEKLFF.

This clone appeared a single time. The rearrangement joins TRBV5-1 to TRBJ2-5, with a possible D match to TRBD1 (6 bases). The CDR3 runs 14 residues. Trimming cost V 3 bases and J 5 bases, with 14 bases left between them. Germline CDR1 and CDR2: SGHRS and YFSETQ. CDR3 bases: TGCGCCAGCAGCTCCTTGACAGGACAGGAGACCCAGTACTTC. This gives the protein CASSSLTGQETQYF.

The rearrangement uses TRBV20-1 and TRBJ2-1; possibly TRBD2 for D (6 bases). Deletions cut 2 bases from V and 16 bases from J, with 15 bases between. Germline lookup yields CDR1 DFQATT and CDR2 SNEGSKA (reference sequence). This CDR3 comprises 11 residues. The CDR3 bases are TGCAGTGCTAGATCACGGGAGATTTACTTCTTC. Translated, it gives CSARSREIYFF.

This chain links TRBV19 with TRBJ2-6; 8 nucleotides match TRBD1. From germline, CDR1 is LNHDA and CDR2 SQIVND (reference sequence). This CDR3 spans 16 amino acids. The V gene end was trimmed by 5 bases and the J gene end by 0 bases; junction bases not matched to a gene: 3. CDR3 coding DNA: TGTGCCAGTAGTTCGGACAGGGTCTCTGGGGCCAACGTCCTGACTTTC. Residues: CASSSDRVSGANVLTF. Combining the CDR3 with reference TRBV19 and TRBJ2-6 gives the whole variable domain DGGITQSPKYLFRKEGQNVTLSCEQNLNHDAMYWYRQDPGQGLRLIYYSQIVNDFQKGDIAEGYSVSREKKESFPLTVTSAQKNPTAFYLCASSSDRVSGANVLTFGAGSRLTVL.

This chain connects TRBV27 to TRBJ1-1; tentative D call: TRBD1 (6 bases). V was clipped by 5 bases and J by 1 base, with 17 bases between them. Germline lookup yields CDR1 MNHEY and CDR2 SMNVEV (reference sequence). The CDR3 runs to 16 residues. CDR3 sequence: CASSPRPGAWNTEAFF. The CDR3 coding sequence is TGTGCCAGCAGTCCCCGCCCGGGGGCCTGGAACACTGAAGCTTTCTTT.

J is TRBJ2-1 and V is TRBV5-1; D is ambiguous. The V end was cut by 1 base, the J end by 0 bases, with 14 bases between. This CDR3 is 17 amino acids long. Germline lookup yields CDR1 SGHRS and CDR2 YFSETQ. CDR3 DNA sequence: TGCGCCAGCAGCTTGTCTCCATCCACAAGCTCCTACAATGAGCAGTTCTTC. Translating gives CASSLSPSTSSYNEQFF.

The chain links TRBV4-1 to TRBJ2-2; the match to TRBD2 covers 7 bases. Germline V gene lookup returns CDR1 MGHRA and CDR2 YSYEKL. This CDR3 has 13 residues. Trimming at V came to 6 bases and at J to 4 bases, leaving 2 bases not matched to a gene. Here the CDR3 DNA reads TGCGCCAGCAGGGCTAGCGGCACCGGGGAGCTGTTTTTT. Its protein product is CASRASGTGELFF.

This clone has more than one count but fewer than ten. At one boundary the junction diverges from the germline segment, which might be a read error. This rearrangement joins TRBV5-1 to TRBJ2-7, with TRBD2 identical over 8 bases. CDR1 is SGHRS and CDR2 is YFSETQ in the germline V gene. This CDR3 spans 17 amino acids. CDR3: CARSGGRGRELSYEQYF. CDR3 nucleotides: TGCGCCCGCAGCGGGGGCCGGGGGCGGGAGCTCAGCTACGAGCAGTACTTC.

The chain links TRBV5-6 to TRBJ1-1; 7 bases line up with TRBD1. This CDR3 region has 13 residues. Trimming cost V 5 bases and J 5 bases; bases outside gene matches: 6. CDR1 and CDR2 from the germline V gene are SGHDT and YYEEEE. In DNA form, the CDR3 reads TGTGCCAGCAGATACAGGGGATTGACTGAAGCTTTCTTT. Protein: CASRYRGLTEAFF. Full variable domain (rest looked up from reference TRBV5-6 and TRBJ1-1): DAGVTQSPTHLIKTRGQQVTLRCSPKSGHDTVSWYQQALGQGPQFIFQYYEEEERQRGNFPDRFSGHQFPNYSSELNVNALLLGDSALYLCASRYRGLTEAFFGQGTRLTVV.

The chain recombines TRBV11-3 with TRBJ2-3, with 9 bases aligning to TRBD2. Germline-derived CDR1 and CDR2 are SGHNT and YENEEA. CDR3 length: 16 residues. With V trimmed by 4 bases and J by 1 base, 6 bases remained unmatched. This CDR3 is CASSSRLAGGTDTQYF. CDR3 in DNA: TGTGCCAGCAGCTCTCGATTAGCGGGAGGCACAGATACGCAGTATTTT. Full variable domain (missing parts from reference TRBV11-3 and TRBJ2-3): EAGVVQSPRYKIIEKKQPVAFWCNPISGHNTLYWYLQNLGQGPELLIRYENEEAVDDSQLPKDRFSAERLKGVDSTLKIQPAELGDSAVYLCASSSRLAGGTDTQYFGPGTRLTVL.

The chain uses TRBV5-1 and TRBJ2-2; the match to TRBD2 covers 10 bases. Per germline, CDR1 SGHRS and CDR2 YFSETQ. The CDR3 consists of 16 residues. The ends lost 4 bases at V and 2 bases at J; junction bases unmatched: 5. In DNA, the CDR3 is TGCGCCAGCAGCCTTTGGACTAGCGGCAACACCGGGGAGCTGTTTTTT. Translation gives CASSLWTSGNTGELFF.

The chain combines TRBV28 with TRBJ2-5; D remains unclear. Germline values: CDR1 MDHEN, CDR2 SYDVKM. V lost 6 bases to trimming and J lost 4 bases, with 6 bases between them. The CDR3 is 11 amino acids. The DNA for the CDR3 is TGTGCCAGCAGCCAGGCAGAGACCCAGTACTTC. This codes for CASSQAETQYF.